This TCR beta chain originates from a study of T cells in Graves' hyperthyroidism and ophthalmopathy. The V end lost 6 bases, the J end lost 7 bases, and 15 bases lay between the germline ends. The CDR3 is made up of 13 amino acids. This clonotype came up many times. Amplification of TCR beta CDR3 regions used RNA as the template. RT-PCR in the first round (using the HTBI primer set) targeted the TCR CDR3. TCRdb recomputed calls from the multiplex PCR reads with MiXCR, one row per CDR3 protein. The sample consists of hundreds of thousands of distinct CDR3 sequences, 14% of them appearing once. This chain connects TRBV12-3 or TRBV12-4 to TRBJ2-5; D gene ambiguous. The sequence was obtained from a woman in her 30s with Graves' hyperthyroidism. The specimen was blood. CDR3 in amino acids: CASSPSSDTTQYF. The CDR3 DNA follows: TGTGCCAGCAGCCCTTCGTCCGACACGACCCAGTACTTC.